Given below is one T cell receptor beta chain in context. Antigen: not known. Germline-derived CDR1 and CDR2 are MNHEY and SVGEGT. This CDR3 spans 16 amino acids. The germline V and J ends were trimmed by 4 bases and 0 bases, with 15 bases remaining between them. TCRdb re-derived calls from the reads in MiXCR, one entry per CDR3 protein. The top ten hold 13% of the sample, which has about a million distinct CDR3 sequences, approximately 31% seen once. The data derive from a study of T cell repertoires in cytomegalovirus infection. Study information: Signatures in public TCR beta sequences pointed to both CMV infection and matching HLA type.

The rearrangement joins TRBV6-2 or TRBV6-3 to TRBJ1-1; the D is unclear. This TCR came from a human donor in good health (CMV status not recorded). Some clones in this sample may be carry-over from other donors' samples. The sequencing used cultured CD8+ T cells from PBMCs, collected from culture after CMV antigen stimulation. CDR3 residues: CASSSVKHNMNTEAFF. The CDR3 coding sequence is TGTGCCAGCAGTTCCGTTAAGCACAACATGAACACTGAAGCTTTCTTT.